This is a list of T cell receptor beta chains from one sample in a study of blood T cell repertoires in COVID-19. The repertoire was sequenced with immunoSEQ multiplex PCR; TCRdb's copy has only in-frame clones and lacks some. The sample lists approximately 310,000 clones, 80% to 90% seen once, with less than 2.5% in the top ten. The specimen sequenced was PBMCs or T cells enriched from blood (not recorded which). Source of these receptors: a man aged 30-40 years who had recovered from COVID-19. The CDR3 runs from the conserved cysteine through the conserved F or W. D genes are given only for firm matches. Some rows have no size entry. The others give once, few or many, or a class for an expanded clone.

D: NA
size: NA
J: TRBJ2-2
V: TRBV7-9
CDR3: CADTNLQGSPPGTGELFF
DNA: TGTGCAGACACGAATTTACAGGGATCGCCCCCTGGCACCGGGGAGCTGTTTTTT

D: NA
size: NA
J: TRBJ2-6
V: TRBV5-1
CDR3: CASSFESPGANVLTF
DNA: TGCGCCAGCAGCTTTGAAAGCCCTGGGGCCAACGTCCTGACTTTC

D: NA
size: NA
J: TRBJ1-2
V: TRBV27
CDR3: CASRDDTISNYGYTF
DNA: TGTGCCAGCAGAGATGACACGATCTCTAACTATGGCTACACCTTC

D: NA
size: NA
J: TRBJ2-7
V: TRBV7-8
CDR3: CASSTRTETYEQYF
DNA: TGTGCCAGCAGCACCCGGACAGAGACCTACGAGCAGTACTTC

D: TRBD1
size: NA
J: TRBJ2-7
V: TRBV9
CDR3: CASSATRGSWEQYF
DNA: TGTGCCAGCAGCGCAACCAGGGGGAGTTGGGAGCAGTACTTC

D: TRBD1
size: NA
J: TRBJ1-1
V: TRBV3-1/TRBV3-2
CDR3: CASSLRDRGTEAFF
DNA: TGTGCCAGCAGCCTAAGGGACAGGGGCACTGAAGCTTTCTTT

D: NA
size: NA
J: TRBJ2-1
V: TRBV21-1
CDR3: CASSKPRRPTYNEQFF
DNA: TGTGCCAGCAGCAAGCCAAGGAGGCCAACCTACAATGAGCAGTTCTTC

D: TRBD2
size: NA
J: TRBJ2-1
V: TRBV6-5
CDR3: CASSPSGGPNNEQFF
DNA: TGTGCCAGCAGCCCAAGCGGGGGGCCCAACAATGAGCAGTTCTTC

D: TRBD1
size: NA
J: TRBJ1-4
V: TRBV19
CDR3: CASSPSPDRANEKLFF
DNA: TGTGCCAGTAGTCCATCCCCGGACAGGGCCAATGAAAAACTGTTTTTT

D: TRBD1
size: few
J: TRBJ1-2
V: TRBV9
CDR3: CASSSSGTGSDGYTF
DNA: TGTGCCAGCAGCTCCTCCGGGACAGGGTCGGACGGCTACACCTTC

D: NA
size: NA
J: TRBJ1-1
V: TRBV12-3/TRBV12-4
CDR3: CASSLGRLEAFF
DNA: TGTGCCAGCAGTTTAGGGCGGCTAGAAGCTTTCTTT

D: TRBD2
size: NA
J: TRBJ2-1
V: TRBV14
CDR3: CASREPGLGQFF
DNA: TGTGCCAGCAGGGAGCCGGGACTAGGGCAGTTCTTC

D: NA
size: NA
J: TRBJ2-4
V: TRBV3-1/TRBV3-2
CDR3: CASSLEDIQYF
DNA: TGTGCCAGCAGCCTTGAGGACATTCAGTACTTC

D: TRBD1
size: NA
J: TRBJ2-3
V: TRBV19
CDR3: CASSMDRGPDTQYF
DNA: TGTGCCAGTAGTATGGACAGGGGCCCAGATACGCAGTATTTT

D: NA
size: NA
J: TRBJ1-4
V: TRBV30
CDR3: CAWSFRTRTNEKLFF
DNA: TGTGCCTGGAGTTTCCGGACACGAACTAATGAAAAACTGTTTTTT

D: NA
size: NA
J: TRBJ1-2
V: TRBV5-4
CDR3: CASSLDSGGYTF
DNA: TGTGCCAGCAGCTTGGATTCGGGGGGCTACACCTTC

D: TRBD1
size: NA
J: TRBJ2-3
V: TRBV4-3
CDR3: CASSQVPGQGGTQYF
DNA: TGCGCCAGCAGCCAAGTCCCGGGACAGGGGGGTACGCAGTATTTT

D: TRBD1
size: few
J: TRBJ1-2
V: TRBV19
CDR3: CASRQQGEVEGYTF
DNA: TGTGCCAGTAGACAACAGGGGGAGGTTGAGGGCTACACCTTC

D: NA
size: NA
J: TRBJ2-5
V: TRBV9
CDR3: CASSLGTLQGETQYF
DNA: TGTGCCAGCAGCCTCGGGACACTCCAGGGAGAGACCCAGTACTTC

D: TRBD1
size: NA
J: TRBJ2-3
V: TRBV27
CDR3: CASGGTGSQFGDTQYF
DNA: TGTGCCAGCGGCGGGACAGGGTCCCAATTTGGCGATACGCAGTATTTT

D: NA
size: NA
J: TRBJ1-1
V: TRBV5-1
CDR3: CASSPGTNTEAFF
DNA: TGCGCCAGCAGCCCCGGGACTAACACTGAAGCTTTCTTT

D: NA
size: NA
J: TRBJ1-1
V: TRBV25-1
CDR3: CASSETTALGTEAFF
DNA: TGTGCCAGCAGTGAAACCACAGCCTTAGGCACTGAAGCTTTCTTT

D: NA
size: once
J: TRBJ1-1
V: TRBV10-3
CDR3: CAISDPTSSGNRNTEAFF
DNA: TGTGCCATCAGTGATCCAACTTCCTCAGGGAATAGGAACACTGAAGCTTTCTTT

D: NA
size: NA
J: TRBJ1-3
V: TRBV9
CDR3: CASSVGNYLSGNTIYF
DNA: TGTGCCAGCAGCGTAGGCAACTACCTCTCTGGAAACACCATATATTTT

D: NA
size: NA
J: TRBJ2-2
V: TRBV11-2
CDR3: CASSSVRANTGELFF
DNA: TGTGCCAGCAGCTCAGTGCGGGCGAACACCGGGGAGCTGTTTTTT

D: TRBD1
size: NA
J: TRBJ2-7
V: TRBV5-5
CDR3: CASGKPGTGSFEQYF
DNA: TGTGCCAGCGGCAAACCCGGGACAGGGTCCTTCGAGCAGTACTTC